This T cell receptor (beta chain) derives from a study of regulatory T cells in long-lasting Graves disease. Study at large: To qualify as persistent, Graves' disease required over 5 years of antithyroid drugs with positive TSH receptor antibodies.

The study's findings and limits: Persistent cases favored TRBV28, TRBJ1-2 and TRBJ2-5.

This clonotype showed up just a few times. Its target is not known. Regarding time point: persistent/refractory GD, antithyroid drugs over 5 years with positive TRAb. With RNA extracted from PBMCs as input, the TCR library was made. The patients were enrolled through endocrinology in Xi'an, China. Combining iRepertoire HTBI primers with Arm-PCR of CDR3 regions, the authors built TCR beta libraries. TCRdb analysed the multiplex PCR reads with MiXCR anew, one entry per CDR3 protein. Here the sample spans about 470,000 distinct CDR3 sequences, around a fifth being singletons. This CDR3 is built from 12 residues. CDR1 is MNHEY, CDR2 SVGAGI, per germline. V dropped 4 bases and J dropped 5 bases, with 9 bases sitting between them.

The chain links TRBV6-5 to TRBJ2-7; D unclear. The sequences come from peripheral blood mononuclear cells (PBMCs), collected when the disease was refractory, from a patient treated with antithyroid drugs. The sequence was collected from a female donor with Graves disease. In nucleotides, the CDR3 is TGTGCCAGCAGTTTCCCGGGTGACGAGCAGTACTTC. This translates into CASSFPGDEQYF.